The rows below give T cell receptor beta chains drawn from one sample of a study of blood T cell repertoires in COVID-19. The data were produced by immunoSEQ multiplex PCR, yet TCRdb's version contains in-frame clones alone and is incomplete. The table has 380,000 or so clones, roughly 90% seen once. Sequencing was done on a sample of PBMCs or T cells enriched from blood (not recorded which). These receptors were collected from a woman under 40 with acute COVID-19. Each CDR3 is given with its conserved first and last residue. D genes are given only for firm matches. Not every row has a clone size; where given, it reads once, few, many or a size class.

clone_size d_call j_call v_call cdr3_aa cdr3_nt
- - TRBJ2-2 TRBV10-3 CAISEPGVSGELFF TGTGCCATCAGTGAGCCGGGAGTGTCCGGGGAGCTGTTTTTT
- TRBD2 TRBJ2-1 TRBV5-1 CASSSLAGNEQFF TGCGCCAGCAGCTCGTTAGCGGGGAATGAGCAGTTCTTC
- TRBD1 TRBJ2-6 TRBV7-3 CASSWTGTSGANVLTF TGTGCCAGCAGCTGGACAGGGACCTCTGGGGCCAACGTCCTGACTTTC
- - TRBJ1-6 TRBV19 CASTYRGEVVSPLHF TGTGCCAGTACCTATAGAGGGGAGGTGGTTTCACCCCTCCACTTT
- - TRBJ2-4 TRBV4-1 CASTRDWGKVIAKNIQYF TGCGCCAGCACGCGGGACTGGGGTAAAGTTATAGCCAAAAACATTCAGTACTTC
once - TRBJ1-1 TRBV14 CASSQMGSGPTEAFF TGTGCCAGCAGCCAAATGGGTTCAGGGCCCACTGAAGCTTTCTTT
- TRBD1 TRBJ2-2 TRBV2 CASSGQGTGELFF TGTGCCAGCAGTGGACAGGGAACCGGGGAGCTGTTTTTT
- - TRBJ1-2 TRBV30 CAWIPGEGYGYTF TGTGCCTGGATCCCAGGGGAGGGGTATGGCTACACCTTC
- TRBD2 TRBJ2-1 TRBV6-5 CASSYRPGLPYNEQFF TGTGCCAGCAGTTATCGTCCGGGACTACCTTACAATGAGCAGTTCTTC
- TRBD1 TRBJ1-5 TRBV6-5 CATKTGQGNQPQHF TGTGCCACAAAGACAGGGCAGGGGAATCAGCCCCAGCATTTT
- TRBD1 TRBJ2-7 TRBV5-5 CASSPDNLDRGQRYEQYF TGTGCCAGCAGCCCTGACAACTTGGACAGGGGGCAAAGGTACGAGCAGTACTTC
- TRBD1 TRBJ2-1 TRBV19 CATRWSPGQFYNEQFF TGTGCCACCCGATGGTCTCCGGGACAGTTCTACAATGAGCAGTTCTTC
few TRBD2 TRBJ2-1 TRBV5-5 CASSPRGGSGSEQFF TGTGCCAGCAGCCCGCGCGGGGGGTCGGGGAGTGAGCAGTTCTTC
- - TRBJ2-3 TRBV18 CASSPPGLSTDTQYF TGTGCCAGCTCACCGCCAGGGCTCTCGACAGATACGCAGTATTTT
few - TRBJ1-2 TRBV19 CASSMNPLPGGYGYTF TGTGCCAGTAGTATGAATCCCCTGCCAGGTGGATATGGCTACACCTTC
once - TRBJ2-1 TRBV28 CASSEFPNEEQFF TGTGCCAGCAGCGAGTTCCCTAACGAGGAGCAGTTCTTC
- TRBD1 TRBJ1-2 TRBV6-5 CASRARQGGGYTF TGTGCCAGCAGAGCCCGACAGGGTGGCGGCTACACCTTC